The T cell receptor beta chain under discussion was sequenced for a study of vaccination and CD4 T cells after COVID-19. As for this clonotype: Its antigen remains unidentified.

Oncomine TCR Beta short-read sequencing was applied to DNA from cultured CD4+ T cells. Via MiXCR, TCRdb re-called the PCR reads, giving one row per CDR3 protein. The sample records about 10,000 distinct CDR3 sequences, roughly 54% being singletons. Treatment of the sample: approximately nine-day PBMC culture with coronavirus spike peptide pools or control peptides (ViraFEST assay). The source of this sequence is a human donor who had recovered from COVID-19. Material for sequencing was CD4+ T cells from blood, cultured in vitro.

For the CDR3, the DNA is TGTGCCAGTAGTACGAGACAGGGTTACGAGCAGTACTTC. Its translation is CASSTRQGYEQYF. V is TRBV19 and J is TRBJ2-7; 7 bases line up with TRBD1. The length of the CDR3 is 13 residues. The V gene end was trimmed by 4 bases and the J gene end by 4 bases; junction bases not matched to a gene: 4. Germline CDR1 is LNHDA and CDR2 is SQIVND (reference sequence).